These T cell receptor beta chains were read from a single sample in a study of human T cells and chemical hapten exposure. Using its own MiXCR run on the RACE reads, TCRdb lists one record per CDR3 protein. The table records approximately 50,000 distinct CDR3 sequences, approximately 10% of them present only once. The specimen was whole blood, collected in connection with sensitization to the hapten diphenylcyclopropenone (DPC). These receptor sequences come from a woman aged 25 to 39 with alopecia areata. Some clones in this sample may be carry-over from other donors' samples. Both conserved end residues are part of each CDR3. D genes are given only for firm matches. For some rows the clone size is stated as once, few or many, or as a class when expanded; others skip it.

size: many
V: TRBV2
J: TRBJ2-1
D: .
DNA: TGTGCCAGTCAAGGAACTCCCTACAATGAGCAGTTCTTC
CDR3: CASQGTPYNEQFF

size: .
V: TRBV4-3
J: TRBJ2-4
D: .
DNA: TGCGCCAGCAGCCAAGTTCGGCAGGGGAAGAACATTCAGTACTTC
CDR3: CASSQVRQGKNIQYF

size: .
V: TRBV6-2/TRBV6-3
J: TRBJ1-5
D: .
DNA: TGTGCCAGCCGGGACCCTCCCGCACAGCCCCAGCATTTT
CDR3: CASRDPPAQPQHF

size: .
V: TRBV7-2
J: TRBJ2-7
D: TRBD2
DNA: TGTGCCAGCAGCTTGAATAGCGGGCACTACGAGCAGTACTTC
CDR3: CASSLNSGHYEQYF

size: .
V: TRBV4-3
J: TRBJ2-1
D: .
DNA: TGCGCCAGCAGCCAACCCTCCGGGGACCAGTACAATGAGCAGTTCTTC
CDR3: CASSQPSGDQYNEQFF

size: many
V: TRBV7-9
J: TRBJ1-5
D: .
DNA: TGTGCCAGCAGCTTAGATGGTCAGCCCCAGCATTTT
CDR3: CASSLDGQPQHF

size: few
V: TRBV5-1
J: TRBJ1-2
D: .
DNA: TGCGCCAGCAGCTTGTCGGTCACGGCGCGAGATGGCTACACCTTC
CDR3: CASSLSVTARDGYTF

size: few
V: TRBV28
J: TRBJ2-3
D: .
DNA: TGTGCCAGCAGTTTGTACAGGGCCTACACAGATACGCAGTATTTT
CDR3: CASSLYRAYTDTQYF

size: few
V: TRBV6-5
J: TRBJ1-6
D: .
DNA: TGTGCCAGCAGTTACCTGCCTTATAATTCACCCCTCCACTTT
CDR3: CASSYLPYNSPLHF

size: few
V: TRBV7-8
J: TRBJ2-1
D: .
DNA: TGTGCCAGCAGCCGGACAGACTACAATGAGCAGTTCTTC
CDR3: CASSRTDYNEQFF

size: few
V: TRBV11-3
J: TRBJ2-1
D: .
DNA: TGTGCCAGCAGCCCCCGTCAGGGGATCGACAATGAGCAGTTCTTC
CDR3: CASSPRQGIDNEQFF

size: .
V: TRBV20-1
J: TRBJ2-3
D: .
DNA: TGCAGTGCCGGGAGTGAGGGGCGCACAGATACGCAGTATTTT
CDR3: CSAGSEGRTDTQYF

size: .
V: TRBV3-1
J: TRBJ2-2
D: .
DNA: TGTGCCCTCAGCCAAGTTAGTGGGGACACCGGGGAGCTGTTTTTT
CDR3: CALSQVSGDTGELFF

size: .
V: TRBV28
J: TRBJ1-2
D: TRBD1
DNA: TGTGCCAGCAGTTCCCTACCTGGACAGGGGGGTACTGGCTACACCTTC
CDR3: CASSSLPGQGGTGYTF

size: few
V: TRBV4-2
J: TRBJ2-3
D: .
DNA: TGTGCCAGCAGCCTGCCTAACGCCGGGTCACGCGGTGGCGGAACAGATACGCAGTATTTT
CDR3: CASSLPNAGSRGGGTDTQYF

size: many
V: TRBV28
J: TRBJ1-5
D: .
DNA: TGTGCCAGCAGTTTACATCAGGGTTTGGGTCAGCCCCAGCATTTT
CDR3: CASSLHQGLGQPQHF

size: .
V: TRBV21-1
J: TRBJ2-4
D: .
DNA: TGTGCCAGCAGCAAAAGGTCGGCGGGACAGTCGGCCAAAAACATTCAGTACTTC
CDR3: CASSKRSAGQSAKNIQYF

size: many
V: TRBV20-1
J: TRBJ2-3
D: .
DNA: TGCAGTGCTCCTAACTTGGGAGATACGCAGTATTTT
CDR3: CSAPNLGDTQYF

size: .
V: TRBV6-6
J: TRBJ2-3
D: .
DNA: TGTGCCAGCAACCGGTTCCCCACAGATACGCAGTATTTT
CDR3: CASNRFPTDTQYF

size: many
V: TRBV29-1
J: TRBJ2-3
D: .
DNA: TGCAGCGTTGAACCTCTCGGGCAGCACCCCGATACGCAGTATTTT
CDR3: CSVEPLGQHPDTQYF

size: few
V: TRBV7-6
J: TRBJ2-7
D: .
DNA: TGTGCCAGCAGCCGAACCCAGGTTTACGAGCAGTACTTC
CDR3: CASSRTQVYEQYF

size: many
V: TRBV12-3/TRBV12-4
J: TRBJ1-2
D: .
DNA: TGTGCCAGCAGCCGGGACTATGGCTACACCTTC
CDR3: CASSRDYGYTF

size: many
V: TRBV6-2/TRBV6-3
J: TRBJ2-7
D: TRBD1
DNA: TGTGCCAGAACCTTGGACAGGGGTTACGAGCAGTACTTC
CDR3: CARTLDRGYEQYF

size: .
V: TRBV19
J: TRBJ1-5
D: .
DNA: TGTGCCAGTAGTATAGGACAGCAGAGGCGCCAGCATTTT
CDR3: CASSIGQQRRQHF

size: many
V: TRBV11-1
J: TRBJ1-1
D: .
DNA: TGTGCCAGCAGCTTAGAGTTATCGAACACTGAAGCTTTCTTT
CDR3: CASSLELSNTEAFF

size: .
V: TRBV2
J: TRBJ2-2
D: .
DNA: TGTGCCAGCAGTGGCTACACCGGGGAGCTGTTTTTT
CDR3: CASSGYTGELFF